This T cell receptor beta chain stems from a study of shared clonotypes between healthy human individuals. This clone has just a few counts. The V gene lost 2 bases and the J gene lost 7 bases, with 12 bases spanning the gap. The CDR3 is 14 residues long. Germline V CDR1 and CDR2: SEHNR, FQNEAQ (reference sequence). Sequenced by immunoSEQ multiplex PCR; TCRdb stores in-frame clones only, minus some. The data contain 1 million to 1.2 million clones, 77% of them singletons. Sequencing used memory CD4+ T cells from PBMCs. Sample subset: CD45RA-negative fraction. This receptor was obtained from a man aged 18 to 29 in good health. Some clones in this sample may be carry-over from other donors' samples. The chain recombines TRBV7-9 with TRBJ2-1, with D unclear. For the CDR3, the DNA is TGTGCCAGCAGCTTAACGGCGGCTGGGAATGAGCAGTTCTTC. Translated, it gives CASSLTAAGNEQFF.